This entry features one T cell receptor beta chain sequence. Its antigen remains unknown. V shed 5 bases and J shed 8 bases, with 18 bases lying between them. Germline values: CDR1 MDHEN, CDR2 SYDVKM. The CDR3 extends over 14 amino acids. Preparing the TCRbeta library involved the use of unique molecular identifiers. TCRdb re-called the PCR reads through MiXCR, storing one row per CDR3 protein. The table records hundreds of thousands of distinct CDR3 sequences, roughly a sixth of them present only once. The data originate from a study of T-cell reconstitution after alpha-beta-depleted transplantation in children. Points from the study as a whole: Some patients' high day-60 TCRbeta diversity was attributed to recipient cells surviving conditioning. Roughly two months post-transplant, alpha-beta T cells reportedly originated from several hundred graft clones that had expanded. The main origin of T-cell counts and diversity one year after transplant was newly produced T cells.

The TCR was taken from a male patient aged 2-10 years who had a stem cell transplant for acute lymphoblastic leukemia, so the T cells may come from the graft donor. This chain uses TRBV28 with TRBJ1-2, with a tentative D call TRBD1 (5 bases). Source: PBMCs, mostly from graft donor cells, taken 360 days after TCRalphabeta/CD19-depleted stem cell transplant. CDR3 sequence (DNA): TGTGCCAGCAGTCCCGGGGCCCTGACTGGCGGCTACACCTTC. Translation: CASSPGALTGGYTF.